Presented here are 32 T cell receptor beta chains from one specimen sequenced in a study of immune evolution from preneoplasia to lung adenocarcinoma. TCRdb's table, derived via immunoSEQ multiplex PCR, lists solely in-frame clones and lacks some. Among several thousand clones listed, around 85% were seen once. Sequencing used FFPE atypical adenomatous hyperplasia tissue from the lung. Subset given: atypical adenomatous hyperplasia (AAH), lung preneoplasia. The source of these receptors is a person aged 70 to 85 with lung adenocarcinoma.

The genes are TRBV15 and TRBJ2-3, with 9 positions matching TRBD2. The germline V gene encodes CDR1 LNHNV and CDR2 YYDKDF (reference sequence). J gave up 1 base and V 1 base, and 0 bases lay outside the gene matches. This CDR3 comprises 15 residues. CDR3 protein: CATSRGTSGTDTQYF. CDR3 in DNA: TGTGCCACCAGCAGAGGGACTAGCGGCACAGATACGCAGTATTTT.

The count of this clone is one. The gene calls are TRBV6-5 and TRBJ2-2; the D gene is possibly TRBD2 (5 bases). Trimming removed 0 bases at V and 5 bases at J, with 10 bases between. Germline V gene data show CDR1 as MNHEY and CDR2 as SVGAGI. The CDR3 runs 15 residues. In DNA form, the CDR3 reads TGTGCCAGCAGTTACTCGATCTCGGGAACCGGGGAGCTGTTTTTT. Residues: CASSYSISGTGELFF.

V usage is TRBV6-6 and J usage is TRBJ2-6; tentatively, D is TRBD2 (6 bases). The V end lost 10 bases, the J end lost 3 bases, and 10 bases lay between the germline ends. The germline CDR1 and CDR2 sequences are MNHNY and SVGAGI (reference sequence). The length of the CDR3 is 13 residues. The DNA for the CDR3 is TGTGCCACCGCGGGAAGTGGGGCCAACGTCCTGACTTTC. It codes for CATAGSGANVLTF.

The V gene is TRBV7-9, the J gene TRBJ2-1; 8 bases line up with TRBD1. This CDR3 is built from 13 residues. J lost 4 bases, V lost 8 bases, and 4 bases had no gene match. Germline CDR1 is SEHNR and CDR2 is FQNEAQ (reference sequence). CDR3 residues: CASRQGLYNEQFF. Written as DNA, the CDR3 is TGTGCCAGCCGACAGGGGCTTTACAATGAGCAGTTCTTC.

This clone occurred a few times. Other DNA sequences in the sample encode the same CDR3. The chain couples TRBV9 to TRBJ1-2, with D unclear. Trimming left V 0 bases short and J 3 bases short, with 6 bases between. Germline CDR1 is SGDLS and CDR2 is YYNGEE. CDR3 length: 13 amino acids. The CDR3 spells CASSVEPDYGYTF. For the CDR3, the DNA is TGTGCCAGCAGCGTAGAGCCGGACTATGGCTACACCTTC.

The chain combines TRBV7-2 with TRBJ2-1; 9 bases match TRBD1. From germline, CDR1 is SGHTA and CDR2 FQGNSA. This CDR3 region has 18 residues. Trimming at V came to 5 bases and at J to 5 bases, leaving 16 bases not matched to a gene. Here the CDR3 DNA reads TGTGCCAGCAGCCCACAGGGGGCTCAGCACTGGGGGGACAATGAGCAGTTCTTC. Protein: CASSPQGAQHWGDNEQFF.

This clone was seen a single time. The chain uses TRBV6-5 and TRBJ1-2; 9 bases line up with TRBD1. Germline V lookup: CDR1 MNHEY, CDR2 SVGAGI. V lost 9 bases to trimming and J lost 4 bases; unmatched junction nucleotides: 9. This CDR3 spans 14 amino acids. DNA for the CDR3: TGTGCCAGTAGCAGACAGGGGGAGGTCTATGGCTACACCTTC. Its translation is CASSRQGEVYGYTF.

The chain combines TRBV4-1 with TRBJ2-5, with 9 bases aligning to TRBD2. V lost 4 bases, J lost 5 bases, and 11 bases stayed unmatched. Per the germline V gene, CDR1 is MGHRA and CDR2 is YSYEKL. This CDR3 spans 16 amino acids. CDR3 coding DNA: TGCGCCAGCAGCCTAGGACTAGCGCGAATCGGGGAGACCCAGTACTTC. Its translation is CASSLGLARIGETQYF.

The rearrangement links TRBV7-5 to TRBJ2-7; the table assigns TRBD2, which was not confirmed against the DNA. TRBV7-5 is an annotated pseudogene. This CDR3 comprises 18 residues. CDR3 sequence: CARSRLAGGGKWSYEQYF. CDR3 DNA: TGTGCCAGAAGCAGACTAGCGGGAGGTGGTAAATGGTCCTACGAGCAGTACTTC.

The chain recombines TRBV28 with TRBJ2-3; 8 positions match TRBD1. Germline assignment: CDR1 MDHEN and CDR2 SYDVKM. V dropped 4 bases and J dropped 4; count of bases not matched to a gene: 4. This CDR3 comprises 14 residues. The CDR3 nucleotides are TGTGCCAGCAGTTCGACAGGGGTTCCAGATACGCAGTATTTT. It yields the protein CASSSTGVPDTQYF.

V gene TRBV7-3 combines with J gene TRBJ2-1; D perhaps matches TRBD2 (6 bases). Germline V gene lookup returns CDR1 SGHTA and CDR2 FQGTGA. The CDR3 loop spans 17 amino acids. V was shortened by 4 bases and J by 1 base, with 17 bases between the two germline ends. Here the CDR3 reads CASSSWGGDPSYNEQFF. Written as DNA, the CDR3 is TGTGCCAGCAGCTCCTGGGGAGGAGATCCATCCTACAATGAGCAGTTCTTC.

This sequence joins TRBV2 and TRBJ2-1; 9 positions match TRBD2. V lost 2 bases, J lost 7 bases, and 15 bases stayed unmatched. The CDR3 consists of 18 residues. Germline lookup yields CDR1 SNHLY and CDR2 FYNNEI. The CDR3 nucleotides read TGTGCCAGCAGTGAAATCCCCCTGGGCGGGACTAGCCTGAATGAGCAGTTCTTC. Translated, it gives CASSEIPLGGTSLNEQFF.

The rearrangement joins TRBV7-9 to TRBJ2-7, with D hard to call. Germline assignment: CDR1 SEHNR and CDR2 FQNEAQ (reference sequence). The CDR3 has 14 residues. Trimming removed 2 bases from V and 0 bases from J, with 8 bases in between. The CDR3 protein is CASSLPPASYEQYF. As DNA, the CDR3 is TGTGCCAGCAGCTTACCCCCCGCCTCCTACGAGCAGTACTTC.

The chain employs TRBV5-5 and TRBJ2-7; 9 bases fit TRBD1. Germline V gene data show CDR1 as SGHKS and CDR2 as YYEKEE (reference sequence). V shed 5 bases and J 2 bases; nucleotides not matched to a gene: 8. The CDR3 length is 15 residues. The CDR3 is CASSHPGQGTYEQYF. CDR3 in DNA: TGTGCCAGCAGTCATCCGGGACAGGGAACCTACGAGCAGTACTTC. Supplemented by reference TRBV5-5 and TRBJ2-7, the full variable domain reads DAGVTQSPTHLIKTRGQQVTLRCSPISGHKSVSWYQQVLGQGPQFIFQYYEKEERGRGNFPDRFSARQFPNYSSELNVNALLLGDSALYLCASSHPGQGTYEQYFGPGTRLTVT.

The CDR3 DNA is TGTGCCAGCAGCTTAGGCACAGGGATGAACACTGAAGCTTTCTTT. Its translation is CASSLGTGMNTEAFF. The genes are TRBV11-2 and TRBJ1-1, with D tentatively TRBD1 (6 bases). The CDR3 is 15 amino acids. The V end lost 1 base, the J end lost 0 bases, and 9 bases lay between the germline ends. In germline, CDR1 is SGHAT, CDR2 FQNNGV.

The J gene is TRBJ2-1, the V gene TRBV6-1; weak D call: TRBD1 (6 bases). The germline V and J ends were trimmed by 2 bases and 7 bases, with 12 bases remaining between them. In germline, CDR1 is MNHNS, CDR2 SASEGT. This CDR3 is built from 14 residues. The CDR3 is CASSERLRGNEQFF. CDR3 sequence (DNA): TGTGCCAGCAGTGAAAGGTTGAGGGGGAATGAGCAGTTCTTC.

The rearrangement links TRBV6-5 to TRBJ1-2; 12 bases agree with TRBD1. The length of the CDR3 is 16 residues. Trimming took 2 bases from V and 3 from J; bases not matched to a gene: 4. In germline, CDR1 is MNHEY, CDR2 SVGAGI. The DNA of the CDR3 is TGTGCCAGCAGTTACGGGACAGGGGGCGCAGACTATGGCTACACCTTC. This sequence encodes CASSYGTGGADYGYTF.

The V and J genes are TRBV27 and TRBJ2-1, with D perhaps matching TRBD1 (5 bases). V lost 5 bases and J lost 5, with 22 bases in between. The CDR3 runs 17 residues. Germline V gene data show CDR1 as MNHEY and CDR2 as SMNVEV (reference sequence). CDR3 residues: CASSPETGAIGHNEQFF. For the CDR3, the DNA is TGTGCCAGCAGTCCCGAAACAGGTGCCATAGGGCACAATGAGCAGTTCTTC.

This CDR3 is CAITDLGGTEAFF. The CDR3 coding sequence is TGTGCCATCACTGACTTGGGGGGAACTGAAGCTTTCTTT. The J gene is TRBJ1-1, the V gene TRBV10-3; possibly TRBD1 for D (5 bases). This CDR3 has 13 amino acids. Germline V gene data show CDR1 as ENHRY and CDR2 as SYGVKD. Trimming took 7 bases from V and 5 from J, leaving 14 bases between them.

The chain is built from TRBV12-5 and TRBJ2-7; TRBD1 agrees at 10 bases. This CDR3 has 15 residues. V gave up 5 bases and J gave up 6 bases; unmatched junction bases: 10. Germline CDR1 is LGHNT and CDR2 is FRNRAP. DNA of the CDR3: TGTGCTAGTGGTAGCGGGACAGGGGCGGTGCGCGAGCAGTACTTC. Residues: CASGSGTGAVREQYF. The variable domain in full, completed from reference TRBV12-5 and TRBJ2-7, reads DARVTQTPRHKVTEMGQEVTMRCQPILGHNTVFWYRQTMMQGLELLAYFRNRAPLDDSGMPKDRFSAEMPDATLATLKIQPSEPRDSAVYFCASGSGTGAVREQYFGPGTRLTVT.

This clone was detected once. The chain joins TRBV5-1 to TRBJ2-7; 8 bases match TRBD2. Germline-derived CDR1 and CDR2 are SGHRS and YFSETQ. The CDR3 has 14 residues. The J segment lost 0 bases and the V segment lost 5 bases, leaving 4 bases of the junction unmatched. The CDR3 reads CASSLSGSSYEQYF. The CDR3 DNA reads TGCGCCAGCAGTCTGAGCGGGAGCTCCTACGAGCAGTACTTC. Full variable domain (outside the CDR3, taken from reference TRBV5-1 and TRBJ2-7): KAGVTQTPRYLIKTRGQQVTLSCSPISGHRSVSWYQQTPGQGLQFLFEYFSETQRNKGNFPGRFSGRQFSNSRSEMNVSTLELGDSALYLCASSLSGSSYEQYFGPGTRLTVT.

CDR3 DNA sequence: TGTGCCAGCAGCCAGGACAGGGGGCGAGTCTATGGCTACACCTTC. Amino acids: CASSQDRGRVYGYTF. This chain connects TRBV4-2 to TRBJ1-2; 11 bases line up with TRBD1. The germline gives CDR1 LGHNA, CDR2 YNFKEQ. V lost 3 bases to trimming and J lost 4 bases; unmatched junction nucleotides: 4. This CDR3 spans 15 amino acids.

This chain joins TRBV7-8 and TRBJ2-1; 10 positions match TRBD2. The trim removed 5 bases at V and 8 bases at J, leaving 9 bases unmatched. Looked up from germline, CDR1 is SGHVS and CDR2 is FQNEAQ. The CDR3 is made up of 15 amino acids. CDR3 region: CASSHIGTSVDEQFF. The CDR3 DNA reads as TGTGCCAGCAGCCACATCGGGACTAGCGTTGATGAGCAGTTCTTC.

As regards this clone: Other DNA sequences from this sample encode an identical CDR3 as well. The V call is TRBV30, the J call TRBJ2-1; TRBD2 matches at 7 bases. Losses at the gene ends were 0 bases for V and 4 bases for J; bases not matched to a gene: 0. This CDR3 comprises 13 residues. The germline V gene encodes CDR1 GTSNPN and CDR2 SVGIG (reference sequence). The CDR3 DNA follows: TGTGCCTGGAGTGTTAGCGGGTACAATGAGCAGTTCTTC. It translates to CAWSVSGYNEQFF.

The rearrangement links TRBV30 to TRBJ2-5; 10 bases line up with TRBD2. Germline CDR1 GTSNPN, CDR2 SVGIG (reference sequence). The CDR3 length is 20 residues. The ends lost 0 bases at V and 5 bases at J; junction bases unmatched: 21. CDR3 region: CAWSVPADPGLAYPGETQYF. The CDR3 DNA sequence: TGTGCCTGGAGTGTACCGGCAGATCCGGGACTAGCGTATCCTGGGGAGACCCAGTACTTC.

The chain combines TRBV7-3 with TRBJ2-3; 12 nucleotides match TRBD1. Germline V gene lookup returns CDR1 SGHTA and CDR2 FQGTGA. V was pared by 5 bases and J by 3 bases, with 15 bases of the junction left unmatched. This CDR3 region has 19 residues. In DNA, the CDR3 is TGTGCCAGCAGCCAAGCCTCCGGGACAGGGGGCGCAAGTACAGATACGCAGTATTTT. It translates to CASSQASGTGGASTDTQYF.

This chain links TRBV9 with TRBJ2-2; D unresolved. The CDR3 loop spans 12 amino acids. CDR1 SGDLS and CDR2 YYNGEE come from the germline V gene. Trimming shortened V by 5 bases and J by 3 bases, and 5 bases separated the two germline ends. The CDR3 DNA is TGTGCCAGCAGAACAGACACCGGGGAGCTGTTTTTT. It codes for CASRTDTGELFF.

CDR3 in DNA: TGTGCCAGCAGTTTAGTAAGGGCTGGGGAGACCCAGTACTTC. This encodes CASSLVRAGETQYF. This chain uses TRBV28 with TRBJ2-5; D remains unclear. Deletions cut 2 bases from V and 5 bases from J, with 12 bases between. This CDR3 spans 14 amino acids. Germline CDR1 reads MDHEN; CDR2 reads SYDVKM. The full variable domain, with the rest looked up from reference TRBV28 and TRBJ2-5, is DVKVTQSSRYLVKRTGEKVFLECVQDMDHENMFWYRQDPGLGLRLIYFSYDVKMKEKGDIPEGYSVSREKKERFSLILESASTNQTSMYLCASSLVRAGETQYFGPGTRLLVL.

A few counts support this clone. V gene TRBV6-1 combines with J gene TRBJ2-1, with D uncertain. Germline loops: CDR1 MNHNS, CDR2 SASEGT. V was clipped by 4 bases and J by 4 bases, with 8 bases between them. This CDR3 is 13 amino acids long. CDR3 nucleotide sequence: TGTGCCAGCAGTGTCAGCCCTTACAATGAGCAGTTCTTC. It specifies CASSVSPYNEQFF.

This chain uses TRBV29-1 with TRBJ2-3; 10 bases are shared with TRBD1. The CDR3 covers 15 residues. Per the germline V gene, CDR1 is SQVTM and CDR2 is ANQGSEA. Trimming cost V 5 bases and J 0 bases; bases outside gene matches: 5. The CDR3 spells CSVYRTGGSTDTQYF. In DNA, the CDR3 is TGCAGCGTTTACAGGACAGGGGGGAGCACAGATACGCAGTATTTT.

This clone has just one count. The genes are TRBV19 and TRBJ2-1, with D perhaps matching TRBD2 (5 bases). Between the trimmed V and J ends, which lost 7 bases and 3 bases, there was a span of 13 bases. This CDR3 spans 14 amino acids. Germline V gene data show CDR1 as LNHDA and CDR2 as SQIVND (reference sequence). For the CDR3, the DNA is TGTGCCAGTAAGCGGTCGCGAAACTACAATGAGCAGTTCTTC. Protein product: CASKRSRNYNEQFF. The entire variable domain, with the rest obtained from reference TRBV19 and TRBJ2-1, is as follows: DGGITQSPKYLFRKEGQNVTLSCEQNLNHDAMYWYRQDPGQGLRLIYYSQIVNDFQKGDIAEGYSVSREKKESFPLTVTSAQKNPTAFYLCASKRSRNYNEQFFGPGTRLTVL.

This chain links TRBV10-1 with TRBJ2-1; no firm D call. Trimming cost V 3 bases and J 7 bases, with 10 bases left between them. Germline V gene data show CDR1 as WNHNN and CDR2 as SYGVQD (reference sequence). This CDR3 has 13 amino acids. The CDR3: CASSDTAENEQFF. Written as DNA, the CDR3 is TGCGCCAGCAGTGATACGGCTGAGAATGAGCAGTTCTTC.